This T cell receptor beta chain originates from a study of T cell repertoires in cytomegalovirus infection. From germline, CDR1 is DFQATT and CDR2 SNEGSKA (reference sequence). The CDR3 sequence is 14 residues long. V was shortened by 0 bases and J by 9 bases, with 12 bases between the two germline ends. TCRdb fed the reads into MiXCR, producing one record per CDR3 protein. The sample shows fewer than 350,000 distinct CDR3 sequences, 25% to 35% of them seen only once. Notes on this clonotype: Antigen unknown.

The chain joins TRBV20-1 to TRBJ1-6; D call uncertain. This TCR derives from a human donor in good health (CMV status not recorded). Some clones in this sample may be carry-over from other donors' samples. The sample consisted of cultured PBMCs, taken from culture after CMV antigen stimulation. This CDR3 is CSARDGGVASPLHF. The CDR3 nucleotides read TGCAGTGCTAGAGATGGCGGGGTGGCTTCACCCCTCCACTTT.